A selection of T cell receptor beta chains follows, all from one sample in a study of blood T cells in healthy people across ages. Via MiXCR, TCRdb re-called the 5' RACE reads, giving one row per CDR3 protein. The table includes around 650,000 distinct CDR3 sequences, less than 45% detected once. Material: blood. These receptors came from a man older than 75 in good health. Both conserved end residues are part of each CDR3. A D gene is named only where the DNA matches it firmly. Clone size is given for some rows only: seen once, a few or many times, or a class if the clone is expanded.

D	V	size	J	CDR3	DNA
TRBD1	TRBV11-2	NA	TRBJ2-4	CASSRTGTTKDIQYF	TGTGCCAGCAGCCGGACAGGGACAACCAAAGACATTCAGTACTTC
NA	TRBV18	NA	TRBJ1-2	CASSPFSGDGYTF	TGTGCCAGCTCACCATTTTCGGGTGATGGCTACACCTTC
TRBD2	TRBV10-3	few	TRBJ2-1	CAISGTSPSGGYNEQFF	TGTGCCATCAGTGGTACAAGCCCTAGCGGGGGGTACAATGAGCAGTTCTTC
TRBD1	TRBV10-3	NA	TRBJ1-5	CAIGQGDSSQPQHF	TGTGCCATCGGACAGGGGGATAGCAGTCAGCCCCAGCATTTT
NA	TRBV11-2	few	TRBJ1-2	CASSLDQGLGGYTF	TGTGCCAGCAGCTTAGATCAGGGGCTCGGTGGCTACACCTTC
NA	TRBV27	few	TRBJ2-3	CASSLNPDTQYF	TGTGCCAGCAGTTTAAACCCAGATACGCAGTATTTT
NA	TRBV29-1	many	TRBJ1-2	CSVESGGRGYTF	TGCAGCGTTGAATCAGGAGGTCGTGGCTACACCTTC
TRBD2	TRBV20-1	NA	TRBJ2-6	CSAIVRGLAGPRGANVLTF	TGCAGTGCTATTGTCAGAGGACTAGCGGGTCCTCGAGGGGCCAACGTCCTGACTTTC
NA	TRBV6-2/TRBV6-3	NA	TRBJ2-5	CASSYAGWAGTAIQETQYF	TGTGCCAGCAGTTACGCGGGGTGGGCAGGGACGGCCATCCAAGAGACCCAGTACTTC
NA	TRBV6-1	NA	TRBJ2-6	CASSSPSSGANVLTF	TGTGCCAGCAGTTCCCCGTCCTCTGGGGCCAACGTCCTGACTTTC
NA	TRBV6-5	NA	TRBJ1-2	CASSRDNDYGYTF	TGTGCCAGCAGCAGGGACAACGACTATGGCTACACCTTC
TRBD1	TRBV20-1	NA	TRBJ2-1	CSARNFGTADDNEQFF	TGCAGTGCTAGAAATTTTGGGACAGCCGACGACAATGAGCAGTTCTTC
TRBD2	TRBV7-2	NA	TRBJ2-7	CATKPGASGSYSEQYF	TGTGCCACCAAACCGGGAGCTAGCGGGAGTTACAGTGAGCAGTACTTC
NA	TRBV7-2	few	TRBJ2-3	CASSLVDTTDTQYF	TGTGCCAGCAGCTTAGTGGACACCACAGATACGCAGTATTTT
NA	TRBV9	NA	TRBJ2-1	CASSVLQQVGHEQFF	TGTGCCAGCAGCGTCTTACAACAGGTTGGACATGAGCAGTTCTTC
TRBD2	TRBV11-2	few	TRBJ2-1	CASSFPEGLAGVLWFF	TGTGCCAGCAGCTTCCCCGAGGGACTAGCGGGAGTACTTTGGTTCTTC
TRBD1	TRBV11-2	NA	TRBJ2-5	CASSPGGEETQYF	TGTGCCAGCAGCCCAGGGGGCGAAGAGACCCAGTACTTC
TRBD2	TRBV6-2/TRBV6-3	few	TRBJ2-5	CASSSGGFGETQYF	TGTGCCAGCAGTTCGGGGGGTTTCGGAGAGACCCAGTACTTC
TRBD2	TRBV4-3	NA	TRBJ2-3	CASSQDNIAGGSTDTQNF	TGCGCCAGCAGCCAAGATAATATCGCGGGGGGGAGCACAGATACGCAGAATTTT
TRBD2	TRBV9	NA	TRBJ2-7	CASSPISGAFNEQYF	TGTGCCAGCAGCCCTATTAGCGGGGCCTTTAACGAGCAGTACTTC
TRBD1	TRBV10-3	few	TRBJ2-5	CAISDSTGGRETQYF	TGTGCCATCAGTGATTCAACAGGGGGCCGGGAGACCCAGTACTTC
TRBD1	TRBV25-1	NA	TRBJ1-5	CASEGQGNQPQHF	TGTGCCAGCGAAGGACAGGGTAATCAGCCCCAGCATTTT
NA	TRBV6-2/TRBV6-3	NA	TRBJ2-7	CASSYYSLSEQYF	TGTGCCAGCAGTTACTATTCCCTCTCCGAGCAGTACTTC
NA	TRBV2	few	TRBJ2-6	CASSPRQVLTGANVLTF	TGTGCCAGCAGTCCACGACAGGTTTTAACTGGGGCCAACGTCCTGACTTTC
NA	TRBV28	NA	TRBJ2-1	CASSPRGLEPNTKYNEQFF	TGTGCCAGCAGTCCCCGAGGGTTGGAACCCAACACCAAATACAATGAGCAGTTCTTC
TRBD1	TRBV6-1	NA	TRBJ1-5	CASSRLTGTARISNQPQHF	TGTGCCAGCAGTCGTCTCACCGGGACAGCGCGTATTAGCAATCAGCCCCAGCATTTT
TRBD1	TRBV28	NA	TRBJ2-7	CASRSTGYPSYEQYF	TGTGCCAGCAGATCGACAGGGTACCCTTCCTACGAGCAGTACTTC
TRBD1	TRBV7-2	few	TRBJ2-7	CASSLRVTTGGLIPDYEQYF	TGTGCCAGCAGCTTACGGGTAACCACAGGGGGCTTGATCCCGGACTACGAGCAGTACTTC
NA	TRBV21-1	NA	TRBJ2-5	CACTGFLAGSWETQYF	TGTGCCTGCACAGGGTTCCTAGCGGGGTCGTGGGAGACCCAGTACTTC
NA	TRBV18	NA	TRBJ2-7	CASSPSSPPMGQYF	TGTGCCAGCTCACCATCTAGTCCACCTATGGGGCAGTACTTC
NA	TRBV7-9	NA	TRBJ1-5	CASSLGSSMSPQHF	TGTGCTAGCAGCTTAGGAAGCAGCATGTCGCCCCAGCATTTT
NA	TRBV6-2/TRBV6-3	NA	TRBJ2-5	CASGYRETQYF	TGTGCCAGCGGTTACAGGGAGACCCAGTACTTC
NA	TRBV6-1	NA	TRBJ2-1	CASSRGGDHYNEQFF	TGTGCCAGCAGTCGAGGGGGGGACCACTACAATGAGCAGTTCTTC
NA	TRBV29-1	few	TRBJ2-1	CSVKDNEQFF	TGCAGCGTTAAGGACAATGAGCAGTTCTTC
NA	TRBV6-2/TRBV6-3	few	TRBJ2-7	CASRDGLPNYEQYF	TGTGCCAGCAGGGACGGTCTCCCGAACTACGAGCAGTACTTC